The 11 T cell receptor beta chains listed next were all sequenced from one sample in a study of STAT3 mutations in large granular lymphocyte leukemia. Whole-study findings and limits: At least one immunodominant TCR beta clonotype appeared in every T-cell large granular lymphocyte leukemia patient.

The antigens for these receptors are not known. Generated by immunoSEQ multiplex PCR, the TCRdb table keeps only in-frame clones and is missing some. This table has about 1,900 clones, roughly two thirds appearing once. Sequenced: peripheral blood mononuclear cells. The receptors come from a man between 60 and 70 years old with T-cell large granular lymphocyte leukemia. Some clones in this sample may be carry-over from other donors' samples.

The V and J genes are TRBV5-5 and TRBJ2-5, with D unclear. CDR1 and CDR2 from the germline V gene are SGHKS and YYEKEE (reference sequence). V shed 0 bases and J shed 6 bases, with 12 bases lying between them. The CDR3 length is 14 residues. CDR3 loop: CASSLEGSLKTQYF. As DNA, the CDR3 is TGTGCCAGCAGCTTGGAAGGTAGCTTGAAGACCCAGTACTTC.

The chain combines TRBV7-9 with TRBJ2-7; D unresolved. This CDR3 comprises 13 residues. Trimming pared 1 base from V and 6 bases from J, leaving 10 bases between. Germline loops: CDR1 SEHNR, CDR2 FQNEAQ (reference sequence). The CDR3 DNA sequence: TGTGCCAGCAGCTTAGAGGGCAGCTCCGAGCAGTACTTC. It is translated as CASSLEGSSEQYF. The entire variable domain, with the rest obtained from reference TRBV7-9 and TRBJ2-7, is as follows: DTGVSQNPRHKITKRGQNVTFRCDPISEHNRLYWYRQTLGQGPEFLTYFQNEAQLEKSRLLSDRFSAERPKGSFSTLEIQRTEQGDSAMYLCASSLEGSSEQYFGPGTRLTVT.

The gene calls are TRBV7-9 and TRBJ1-1; the D gene is possibly TRBD1 (6 bases). Germline V gene lookup returns CDR1 SEHNR and CDR2 FQNEAQ (reference sequence). The CDR3 loop spans 15 amino acids. The ends were cut back, 7 bases at V and 3 bases at J, with 18 bases in the middle. This chain's CDR3 is CASTETMRGDTEAFF. The CDR3 nucleotides are TGTGCCAGCACCGAAACCATGAGGGGGGACACTGAAGCTTTCTTT.

In this sample, this clone turned up a few times. This chain connects TRBV25-1 to TRBJ2-3; D tentatively reads TRBD1 or TRBD2 (5 bases each). The CDR3 length is 13 residues. The germline CDR1 and CDR2 sequences are MGHDK and SYGVNS. Trimming shortened V by 5 bases and J by 2 bases, and 8 bases separated the two germline ends. Written as DNA, the CDR3 is TGTGCCAGCAGTCCCGGGGCCACAGATACGCAGTATTTT. As protein: CASSPGATDTQYF.

The J gene is TRBJ2-7, the V gene TRBV7-9; D is perhaps TRBD1 or TRBD2 (5 bases each). From germline, CDR1 is SEHNR and CDR2 FQNEAQ (reference sequence). Between the trimmed V and J ends, which lost 5 bases and 6 bases, there was a span of 20 bases. The CDR3 length is 15 residues. For the CDR3, the DNA is TGTGCCAGCAGCCCACAGAGGCAGGGAGTCCGCGAGCAGTACTTC. Its translation: CASSPQRQGVREQYF.

This CDR3 is CASSYEGRGNTEAFF. CDR3 coding DNA: TGTGCCAGCAGTTACGAGGGGAGGGGGAACACTGAAGCTTTCTTT. This chain joins TRBV6-6 and TRBJ1-1; a possible D gene is TRBD1 (5 bases). This CDR3 contains 15 residues. Germline CDR1 MNHNY, CDR2 SVGAGI (reference sequence). V dropped 2 bases and J dropped 1 base, with 11 bases sitting between them.

The V gene is TRBV10-3, the J gene TRBJ2-7, with D tentatively TRBD1 or TRBD2 (5 bases each). Per the germline V gene, CDR1 is ENHRY and CDR2 is SYGVKD. V shed 6 bases and J shed 7 bases, with 22 bases lying between them. The CDR3 is 15 amino acids. The CDR3 is CAISGLARGEGEQYF. The CDR3 DNA reads as TGTGCCATCAGCGGGTTGGCTAGGGGAGAGGGGGAGCAGTACTTC.

This clone was counted only a few times. V usage is TRBV7-2 and J usage is TRBJ1-4; no clear D. The CDR3 length is 13 residues. Germline V gene lookup returns CDR1 SGHTA and CDR2 FQGNSA. Between the trimmed V and J ends, which lost 5 bases and 5 bases, there was a span of 9 bases. The DNA for the CDR3 is TGTGCCAGCAGCACCGAAGCAAATGAAAAACTGTTTTTT. Protein: CASSTEANEKLFF. The complete variable domain, with remaining parts taken from reference TRBV7-2 and TRBJ1-4, reads GAGVSQSPSNKVTEKGKDVELRCDPISGHTALYWYRQSLGQGLEFLIYFQGNSAPDKSGLPSDRFSAERTGGSVSTLTIQRTQQEDSAVYLCASSTEANEKLFFGSGTQLSVL.

The chain carries TRBV5-6 and TRBJ2-5; 7 bases map to TRBD1. V shed 3 bases and J 5 bases; nucleotides not matched to a gene: 7. Germline values: CDR1 SGHDT, CDR2 YYEEEE. This CDR3 is 14 amino acids long. Here the CDR3 DNA reads TGTGCCAGCAGCTCCCGACAGGGATGGGAGACCCAGTACTTC. Translated: CASSSRQGWETQYF.

The gene calls are TRBV5-1 and TRBJ2-7; no firm D call. Per germline, CDR1 SGHRS and CDR2 YFSETQ. V lost 1 base, J lost 4 bases, and 15 bases lay in between. The length of the CDR3 is 15 residues. Here the CDR3 DNA reads TGCGCCAGCAGCTTGTATCCCGAGTCGGGTTACGAGCAGTACTTC. Translated: CASSLYPESGYEQYF.

V gene TRBV5-1 combines with J gene TRBJ1-2; D is ambiguous. The germline V gene encodes CDR1 SGHRS and CDR2 YFSETQ. This CDR3 region has 13 residues. V lost 0 bases and J lost 2, with 5 bases in between. CDR3 loop: CASSLDRNYGYTF. The CDR3 DNA follows: TGCGCCAGCAGCTTGGACAGAAACTATGGCTACACCTTC.